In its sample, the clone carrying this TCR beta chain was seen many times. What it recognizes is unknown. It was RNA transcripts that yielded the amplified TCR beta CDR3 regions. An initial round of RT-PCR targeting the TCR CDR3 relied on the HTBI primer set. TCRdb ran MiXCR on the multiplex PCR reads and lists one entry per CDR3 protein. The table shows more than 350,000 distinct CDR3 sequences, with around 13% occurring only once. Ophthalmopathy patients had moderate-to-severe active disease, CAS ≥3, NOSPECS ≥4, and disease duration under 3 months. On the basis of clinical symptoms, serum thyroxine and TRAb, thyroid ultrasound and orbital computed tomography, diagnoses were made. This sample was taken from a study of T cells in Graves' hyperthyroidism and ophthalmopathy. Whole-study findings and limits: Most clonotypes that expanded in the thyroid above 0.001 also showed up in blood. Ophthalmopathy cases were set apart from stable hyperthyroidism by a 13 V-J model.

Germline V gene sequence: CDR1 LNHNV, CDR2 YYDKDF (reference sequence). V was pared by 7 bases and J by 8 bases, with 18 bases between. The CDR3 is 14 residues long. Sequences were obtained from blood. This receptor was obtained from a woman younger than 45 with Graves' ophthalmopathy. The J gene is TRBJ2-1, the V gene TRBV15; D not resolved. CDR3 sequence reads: CATMVGFASDEQFF. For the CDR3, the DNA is TGTGCCACCATGGTAGGGTTCGCCTCCGATGAGCAGTTCTTC.